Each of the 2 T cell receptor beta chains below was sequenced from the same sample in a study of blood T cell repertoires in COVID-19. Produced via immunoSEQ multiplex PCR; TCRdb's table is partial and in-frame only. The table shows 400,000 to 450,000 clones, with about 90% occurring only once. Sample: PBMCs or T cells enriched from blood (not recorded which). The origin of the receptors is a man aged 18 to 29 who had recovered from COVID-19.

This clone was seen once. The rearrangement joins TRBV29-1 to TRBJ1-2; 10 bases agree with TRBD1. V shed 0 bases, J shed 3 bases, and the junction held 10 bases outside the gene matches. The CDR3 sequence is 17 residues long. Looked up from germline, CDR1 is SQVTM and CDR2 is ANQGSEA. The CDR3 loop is CSVEDLTGGGGDYGYTF. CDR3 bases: TGCAGCGTTGAAGATCTGACAGGGGGCGGCGGAGACTATGGCTACACCTTC. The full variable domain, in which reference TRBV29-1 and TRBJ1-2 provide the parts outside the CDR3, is SAVISQKPSRDICQRGTSLTIQCQVDSQVTMMFWYRQQPGQSLTLIATANQGSEATYESGFVIDKFPISRPNLTFSTLTVSNMSPEDSSIYLCSVEDLTGGGGDYGYTFGSGTRLTVV.

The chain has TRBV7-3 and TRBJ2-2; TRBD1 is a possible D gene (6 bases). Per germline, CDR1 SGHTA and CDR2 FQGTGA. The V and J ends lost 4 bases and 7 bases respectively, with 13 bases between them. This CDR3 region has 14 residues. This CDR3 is CASSSKQGGGELFF. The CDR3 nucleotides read TGTGCCAGCAGCTCAAAACAGGGTGGCGGGGAGCTGTTTTTT.